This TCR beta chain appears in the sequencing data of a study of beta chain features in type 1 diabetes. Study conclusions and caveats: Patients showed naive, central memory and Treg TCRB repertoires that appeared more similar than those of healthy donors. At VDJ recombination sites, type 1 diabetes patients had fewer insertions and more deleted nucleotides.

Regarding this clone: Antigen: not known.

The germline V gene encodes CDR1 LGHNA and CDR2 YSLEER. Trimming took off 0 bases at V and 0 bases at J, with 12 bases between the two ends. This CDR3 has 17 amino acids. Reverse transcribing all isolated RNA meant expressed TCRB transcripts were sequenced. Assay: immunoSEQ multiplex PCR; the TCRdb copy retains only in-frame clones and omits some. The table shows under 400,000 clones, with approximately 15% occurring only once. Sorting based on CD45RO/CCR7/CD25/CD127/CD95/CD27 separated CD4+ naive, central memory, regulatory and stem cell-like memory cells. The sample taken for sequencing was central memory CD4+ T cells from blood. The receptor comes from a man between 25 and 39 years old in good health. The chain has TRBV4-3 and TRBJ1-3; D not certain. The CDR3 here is CASSQDRTTFSGNTIYF. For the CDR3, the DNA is TGCGCCAGCAGCCAAGACAGGACGACGTTCTCTGGAAACACCATATATTTT.